These 15 T cell receptor beta chains originate from one sample sequenced in a study of a mutant IDH1 vaccine in newly diagnosed glioma. The time point here: baseline, week 1 (first vaccination visit). Stated treatment: pre-vaccination baseline after standard-of-care therapy. Here immunoSEQ multiplex PCR was the method, and the copy in TCRdb shows in-frame clones only, minus some. The sample carries tens of thousands of clones, 80% to 90% recorded once. Sample: peripheral blood mononuclear cells (PBMCs), taken from a glioma patient treated with radiotherapy, temozolomide or both. The receptors stem from a woman between 18 and 29 years old with glioma. Some clones in this sample may be carry-over from other donors' samples.

J is TRBJ2-7 and V is TRBV6-1; D not resolved. The CDR3 covers 12 residues. CDR1 is MNHNS, CDR2 SASEGT, per germline. The germline V and J ends were trimmed by 3 bases and 4 bases, with 7 bases remaining between them. The CDR3 here is CASSEYRYEQYF. The CDR3 coding sequence is TGTGCCAGCAGTGAGTACCGGTACGAGCAGTACTTC.

This chain's CDR3 is CASSPGTGHTEAFF. The DNA for the CDR3 is TGCGCCAGCAGCCCCGGGACAGGCCACACTGAAGCTTTCTTT. The chain recombines TRBV5-1 with TRBJ1-1, with 8 bases lining up with TRBD1. Losses at the gene ends were 4 bases for V and 3 bases for J; bases not matched to a gene: 5. Germline V CDR1 and CDR2: SGHRS, YFSETQ. The CDR3 is 14 amino acids.

This clone showed up just a few times. The chain couples TRBV7-8 to TRBJ1-1; weak D call: TRBD1 (6 bases). The CDR3 is 16 amino acids. Trimming shortened V by 5 bases and J by 3 bases, and 19 bases separated the two germline ends. Germline CDR1 reads SGHVS; CDR2 reads FQNEAQ. CDR3 amino acids: CASSLPYRGRHTEAFF. The CDR3 nucleotides read TGTGCCAGCAGCCTCCCATATCGGGGGCGGCACACTGAAGCTTTCTTT.

This CDR3 reads CAWRQGRETEAFF. As DNA, the CDR3 is TGTGCCTGGAGGCAGGGAAGGGAGACTGAAGCTTTCTTT. The J gene is TRBJ1-1, the V gene TRBV30; possible D gene TRBD1, 5 bases. CDR3 length: 13 residues. V was trimmed by 3 bases and J by 5 bases, leaving 13 bases between them. Per germline, CDR1 GTSNPN and CDR2 SVGIG (reference sequence). Filled out from reference TRBV30 and TRBJ1-1, the complete variable domain reads SQTIHQWPATLVQPVGSPLSLECTVEGTSNPNLYWYRQAAGRGLQLLFYSVGIGQISSEVPQNLSASRPQDRQFILSSKKLLLSDSGFYLCAWRQGRETEAFFGQGTRLTVV.

This sequence joins TRBV6-5 and TRBJ2-2, with unresolved D. With 6 bases removed from V and 9 bases from J, the gap between germline ends came to 14 bases. This CDR3 spans 13 amino acids. The germline gives CDR1 MNHEY, CDR2 SVGAGI. CDR3 nucleotides: TGTGCCAGCAGCGACGACGGGTGGCGGGAGCTGTTTTTT. Translated, it gives CASSDDGWRELFF.

The sample holds one count of this clone. The rearrangement links TRBV5-6 to TRBJ2-5; no clear D gene. V was cut by 4 bases and J by 2 bases, with 3 bases left in between. CDR1 and CDR2 (germline): SGHDT, YYEEEE. The length of the CDR3 is 11 residues. CDR3 coding DNA: TGTGCCAGCAGCATACAAGAGACCCAGTACTTC. It yields the protein CASSIQETQYF.

The chain links TRBV10-3 to TRBJ2-3, with D hard to call. With 0 bases removed from V and 8 bases from J, the gap between germline ends came to 6 bases. This CDR3 has 12 amino acids. Germline CDR1 ENHRY, CDR2 SYGVKD. This chain's CDR3 is CAISESTLTQYF. The CDR3 DNA is TGTGCCATCAGTGAGTCCACCCTTACGCAGTATTTT.

J is TRBJ1-2 and V is TRBV2, with D maybe TRBD1 (5 bases). Trimming stripped 3 bases from V and 0 bases from J, with 8 bases between. This CDR3 has 14 residues. Germline CDR1 and CDR2: SNHLY and FYNNEI. The CDR3 loop reads CASSEVDTNYGYTF. Here the CDR3 DNA reads TGTGCCAGCAGTGAGGTGGACACTAACTATGGCTACACCTTC.

The chain is built from TRBV10-3 and TRBJ2-7, with D possibly called TRBD1 or TRBD2 (7 bases each). Germline assignment: CDR1 ENHRY and CDR2 SYGVKD. V dropped 0 bases and J dropped 6 bases, with 15 bases sitting between them. The CDR3 is made up of 15 amino acids. CDR3 protein: CAISESIDREGEQYF. The CDR3 nucleotides are TGTGCCATCAGTGAGTCGATAGACAGGGAGGGCGAGCAGTACTTC.

This clone has only one observation. The V and J genes are TRBV5-4 and TRBJ1-1; D is unclear. Trimming removed 4 bases from V and 4 bases from J, with 14 bases in between. The CDR3 consists of 14 residues. CDR1 is SGHNT and CDR2 is YYREEE in the germline V gene (reference sequence). This CDR3 is CASSEYPAGTEAFF. As DNA, the CDR3 is TGTGCCAGCAGCGAATACCCAGCAGGCACTGAAGCTTTCTTT.

This clone was found a few times. The chain couples TRBV29-1 to TRBJ2-5, with TRBD2 identical over 7 bases. The CDR3 contains 14 residues. Germline V gene sequence: CDR1 SQVTM, CDR2 ANQGSEA. The junction had 8 bases not matched to a gene; V was cut back by 6 bases and J by 1 base. CDR3 coding DNA: TGCAGCGTAAGACTAGCCACGTTCCAAGAGACCCAGTACTTC. Translating it yields CSVRLATFQETQYF.

This rearrangement joins TRBV27 to TRBJ1-2, with TRBD1 identical over 11 bases. This CDR3 region has 15 residues. The V segment lost 5 bases and the J segment 8 bases; nucleotides outside the gene matches: 10. The germline V gene encodes CDR1 MNHEY and CDR2 SMNVEV (reference sequence). The CDR3 region has the DNA TGTGCCAGCAGTATTGGTCCCGGGACAGGGGGGGGCTACACCTTC. Residues: CASSIGPGTGGGYTF.

The chain carries TRBV7-2 and TRBJ2-7; 8 bases match TRBD1. J lost 4 bases, V lost 0 bases, and 2 bases had no gene match. Germline values: CDR1 SGHTA, CDR2 FQGNSA. The CDR3 totals 14 residues. The CDR3 coding sequence is TGTGCCAGCAGCTTAGCCAGGGGGCGATACGAGCAGTACTTC. It yields the protein CASSLARGRYEQYF. The complete variable domain, with remaining parts taken from reference TRBV7-2 and TRBJ2-7, reads GAGVSQSPSNKVTEKGKDVELRCDPISGHTALYWYRQSLGQGLEFLIYFQGNSAPDKSGLPSDRFSAERTGGSVSTLTIQRTQQEDSAVYLCASSLARGRYEQYFGPGTRLTVT.

This clone has only a few counts. The chain recombines TRBV29-1 with TRBJ1-1; possible D gene TRBD1, 5 bases. Trimming cost V 6 bases and J 1 base, with 15 bases left between them. Looked up from germline, CDR1 is SQVTM and CDR2 is ANQGSEA. The CDR3 is made up of 14 amino acids. Written as DNA, the CDR3 is TGCAGCGTACTTGGGTTAGGGACGAACACTGAAGCTTTCTTT. It is translated as CSVLGLGTNTEAFF.

CDR3 sequence reads: CASRGLYNEQFF. The CDR3 bases are TGTGCCAGCAGGGGACTTTACAATGAGCAGTTCTTC. The rearrangement joins TRBV6-6 to TRBJ2-1; TRBD2 might be the D (6 bases). Germline-derived CDR1 and CDR2 are MNHNY and SVGAGI (reference sequence). This CDR3 comprises 12 residues. The V and J ends lost 6 bases and 4 bases respectively, with 7 bases between them.